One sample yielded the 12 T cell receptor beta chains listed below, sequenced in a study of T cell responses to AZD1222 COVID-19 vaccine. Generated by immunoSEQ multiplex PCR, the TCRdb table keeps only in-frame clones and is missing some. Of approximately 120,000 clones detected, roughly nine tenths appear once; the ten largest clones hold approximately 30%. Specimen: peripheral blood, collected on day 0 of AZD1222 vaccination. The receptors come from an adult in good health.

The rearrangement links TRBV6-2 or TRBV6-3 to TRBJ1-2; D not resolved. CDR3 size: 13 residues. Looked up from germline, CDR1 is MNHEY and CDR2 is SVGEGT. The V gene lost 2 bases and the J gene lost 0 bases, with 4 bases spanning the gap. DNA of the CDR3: TGTGCCAGCAGTTACGAAACTAACTATGGCTACACCTTC. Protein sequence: CASSYETNYGYTF.

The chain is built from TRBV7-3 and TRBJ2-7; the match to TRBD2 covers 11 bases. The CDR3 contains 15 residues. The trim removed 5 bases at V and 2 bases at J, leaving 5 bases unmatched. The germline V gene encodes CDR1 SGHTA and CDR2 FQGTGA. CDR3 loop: CASSALAGGPYEQYF. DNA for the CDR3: TGTGCCAGCAGCGCCCTAGCGGGAGGCCCCTACGAGCAGTACTTC.

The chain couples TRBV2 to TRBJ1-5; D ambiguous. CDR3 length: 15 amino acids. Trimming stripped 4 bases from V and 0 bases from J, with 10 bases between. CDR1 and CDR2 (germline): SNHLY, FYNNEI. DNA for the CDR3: TGTGCCAGCAGTGGGGAGGGATTTAGCAATCAGCCCCAGCATTTT. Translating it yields CASSGEGFSNQPQHF.

The CDR3 loop is CASSLGGGKGTEAFF. As DNA, the CDR3 is TGTGCCAGCAGTTTAGGAGGGGGTAAGGGCACTGAAGCTTTCTTT. J is TRBJ1-1 and V is TRBV27; a possible D gene is TRBD1 (6 bases). The CDR3 consists of 15 residues. The V gene's germline CDR1 is MNHEY and CDR2 SMNVEV (reference sequence). V shed 2 bases and J shed 4 bases, with 14 bases lying between them.

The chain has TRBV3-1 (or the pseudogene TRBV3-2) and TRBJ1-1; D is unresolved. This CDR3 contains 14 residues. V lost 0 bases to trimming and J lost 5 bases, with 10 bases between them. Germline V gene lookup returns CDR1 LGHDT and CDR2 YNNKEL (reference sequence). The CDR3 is CASSQDGQRTEAFF. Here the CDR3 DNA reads TGTGCCAGCAGCCAAGATGGTCAGCGGACTGAAGCTTTCTTT.

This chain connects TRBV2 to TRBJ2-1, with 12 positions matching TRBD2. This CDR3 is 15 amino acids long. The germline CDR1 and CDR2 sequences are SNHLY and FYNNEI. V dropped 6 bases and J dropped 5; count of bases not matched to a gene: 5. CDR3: CASRPRTSGNNEQFF. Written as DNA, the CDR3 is TGTGCCAGCAGACCCCGGACTAGCGGGAACAATGAGCAGTTCTTC.

The CDR3 nucleotides are TGTGCCAGCAAGATCCGGGACAGGGTTGCCGGGGAGCTGTTTTTT. This gives the protein CASKIRDRVAGELFF. The chain is built from TRBV6-5 and TRBJ2-2; TRBD1 matches 9 bases. V gave up 7 bases and J gave up 6 bases; unmatched junction bases: 9. The germline CDR1 and CDR2 sequences are MNHEY and SVGAGI. The CDR3 sequence is 15 residues long.

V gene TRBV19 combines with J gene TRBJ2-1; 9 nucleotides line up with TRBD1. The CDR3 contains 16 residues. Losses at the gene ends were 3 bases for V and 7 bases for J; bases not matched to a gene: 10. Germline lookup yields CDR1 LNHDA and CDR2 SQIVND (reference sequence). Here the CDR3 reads CASSIHRDRVRNEQFF. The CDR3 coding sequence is TGTGCCAGTAGTATCCATAGGGACAGGGTAAGGAATGAGCAGTTCTTC.

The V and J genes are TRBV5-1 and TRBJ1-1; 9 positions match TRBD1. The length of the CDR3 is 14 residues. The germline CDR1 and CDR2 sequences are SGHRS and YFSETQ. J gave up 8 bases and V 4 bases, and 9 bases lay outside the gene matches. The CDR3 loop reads CASSDGTGFGEAFF. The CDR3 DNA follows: TGCGCCAGCAGCGACGGGACAGGGTTCGGGGAAGCTTTCTTT.

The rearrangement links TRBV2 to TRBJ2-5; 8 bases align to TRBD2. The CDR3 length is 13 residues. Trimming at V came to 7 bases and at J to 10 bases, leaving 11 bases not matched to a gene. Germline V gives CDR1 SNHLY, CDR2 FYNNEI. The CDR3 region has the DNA TGTGCCAGCACAGGGACTAGGGAGAGTAGCCAGTACTTC. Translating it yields CASTGTRESSQYF. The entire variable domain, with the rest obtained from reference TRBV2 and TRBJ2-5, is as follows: EPEVTQTPSHQVTQMGQEVILRCVPISNHLYFYWYRQILGQKVEFLVSFYNNEISEKSEIFDDQFSVERPDGSNFTLKIRSTKLEDSAMYFCASTGTRESSQYFGPGTRLLVL.

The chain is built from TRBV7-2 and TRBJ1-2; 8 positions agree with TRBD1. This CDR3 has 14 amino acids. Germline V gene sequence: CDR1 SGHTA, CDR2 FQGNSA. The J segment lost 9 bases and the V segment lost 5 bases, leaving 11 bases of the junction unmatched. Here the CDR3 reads CASSRTGSELRYTF. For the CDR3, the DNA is TGTGCCAGCAGCCGGACAGGGAGCGAATTACGCTACACCTTC. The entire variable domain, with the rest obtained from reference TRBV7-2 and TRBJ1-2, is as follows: GAGVSQSPSNKVTEKGKDVELRCDPISGHTALYWYRQSLGQGLEFLIYFQGNSAPDKSGLPSDRFSAERTGGSVSTLTIQRTQQEDSAVYLCASSRTGSELRYTFGSGTRLTVV.

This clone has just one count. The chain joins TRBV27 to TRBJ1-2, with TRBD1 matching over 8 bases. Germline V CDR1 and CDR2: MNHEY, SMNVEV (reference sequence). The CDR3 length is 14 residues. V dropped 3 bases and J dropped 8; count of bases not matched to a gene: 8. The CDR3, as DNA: TGTGCCAGCAGTTTTTATGACAGGGGTGGCGGCTACACCTTC. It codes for CASSFYDRGGGYTF.